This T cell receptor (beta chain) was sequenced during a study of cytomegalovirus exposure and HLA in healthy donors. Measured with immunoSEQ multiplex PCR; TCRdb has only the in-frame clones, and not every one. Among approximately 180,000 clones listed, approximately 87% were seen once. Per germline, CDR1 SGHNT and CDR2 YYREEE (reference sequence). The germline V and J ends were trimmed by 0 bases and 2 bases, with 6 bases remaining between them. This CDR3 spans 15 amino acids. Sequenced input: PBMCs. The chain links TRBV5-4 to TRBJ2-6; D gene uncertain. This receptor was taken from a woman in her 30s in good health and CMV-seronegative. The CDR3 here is CASSLAEAGANVLTF. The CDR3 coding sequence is TGTGCCAGCAGCTTGGCCGAGGCTGGGGCCAACGTCCTGACTTTC. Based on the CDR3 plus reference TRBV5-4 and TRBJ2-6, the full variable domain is ETGVTQSPTHLIKTRGQQVTLRCSSQSGHNTVSWYQQALGQGPQFIFQYYREEENGRGNFPPRFSGLQFPNYSSELNVNALELDDSALYLCASSLAEAGANVLTFGAGSRLTVL.